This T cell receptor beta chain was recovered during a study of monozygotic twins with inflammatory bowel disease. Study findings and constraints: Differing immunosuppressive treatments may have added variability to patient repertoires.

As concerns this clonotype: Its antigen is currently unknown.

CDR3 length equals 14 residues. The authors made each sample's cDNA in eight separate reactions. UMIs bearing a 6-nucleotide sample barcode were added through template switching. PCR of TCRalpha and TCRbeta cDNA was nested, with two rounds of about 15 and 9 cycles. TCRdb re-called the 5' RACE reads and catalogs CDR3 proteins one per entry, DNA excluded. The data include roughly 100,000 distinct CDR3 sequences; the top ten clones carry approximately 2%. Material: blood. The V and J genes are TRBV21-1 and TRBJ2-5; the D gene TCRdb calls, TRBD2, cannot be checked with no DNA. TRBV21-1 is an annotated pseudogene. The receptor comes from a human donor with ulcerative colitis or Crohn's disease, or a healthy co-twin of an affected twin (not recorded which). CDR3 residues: CASSTSGTGETQYF.